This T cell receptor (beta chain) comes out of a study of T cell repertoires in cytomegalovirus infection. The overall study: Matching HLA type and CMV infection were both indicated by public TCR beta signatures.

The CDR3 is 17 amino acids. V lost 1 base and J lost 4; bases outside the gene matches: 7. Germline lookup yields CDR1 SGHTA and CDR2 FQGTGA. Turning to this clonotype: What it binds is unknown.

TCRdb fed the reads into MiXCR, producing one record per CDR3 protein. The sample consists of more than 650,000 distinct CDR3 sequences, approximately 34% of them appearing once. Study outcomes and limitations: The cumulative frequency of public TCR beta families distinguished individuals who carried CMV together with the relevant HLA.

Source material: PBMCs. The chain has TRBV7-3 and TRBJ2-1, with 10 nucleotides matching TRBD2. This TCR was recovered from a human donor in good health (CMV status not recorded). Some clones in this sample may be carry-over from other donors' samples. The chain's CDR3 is CASSLMAAGGGYNEQFF. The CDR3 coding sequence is TGTGCCAGCAGCTTAATGGCAGCGGGGGGGGGTTACAATGAGCAGTTCTTC.